Listed here are 29 T cell receptor beta chains from one sample, sequenced in a study of cytomegalovirus exposure and HLA in healthy donors. PCR was performed using 60 Vbeta and 13 Jbeta primers. The repertoire was sequenced with immunoSEQ multiplex PCR; TCRdb's copy has only in-frame clones and lacks some. The sample lists about 180,000 clones; roughly 79% were seen once. The specimen was PBMCs. Every receptor here comes from a woman aged 50 to 65 in good health and CMV-seropositive.

The rearrangement links TRBV29-1 to TRBJ1-2; TRBD1 is a possible D gene (5 bases). The CDR3 spans 12 residues. Trimming removed 3 bases at V and 8 bases at J, with 13 bases between. Germline assignment: CDR1 SQVTM and CDR2 ANQGSEA. This chain's CDR3 is CSVDAAREGYTF. CDR3 in DNA: TGCAGCGTTGATGCTGCCAGGGAAGGCTACACCTTC.

The chain recombines TRBV6-1 with TRBJ2-3, with D perhaps TRBD2 (7 bases). CDR3 length: 14 amino acids. Germline CDR1 MNHNS, CDR2 SASEGT. V was cut by 7 bases and J by 5 bases, with 16 bases left in between. The CDR3 region has the DNA TGTGCCAGCATTTGGGGGGGGGCTGGAGATACGCAGTATTTT. Encoded protein: CASIWGGAGDTQYF.

The V gene is TRBV30, the J gene TRBJ2-1; 10 bases are shared with TRBD2. The V gene's germline CDR1 is GTSNPN and CDR2 SVGIG (reference sequence). This CDR3 region has 14 residues. The V and J ends lost 2 bases and 9 bases, in that order; junction bases with no gene match: 7. CDR3 bases: TGTGCCTGGAGTTCTAGCGGGAGTCCTGTTGAGCAGTTCTTC. Its protein is CAWSSSGSPVEQFF.

This clone has a handful of counts. A read error may produce the germline difference seen at one junction end. The chain is built from TRBV7-7 and TRBJ2-3; D gene uncertain. The V gene's germline CDR1 is SSHAT and CDR2 FNYEAQ (reference sequence). This CDR3 is 13 amino acids long. DNA for the CDR3: TGTGCTAGCAGCTTAGAGCGTACAGATACGCAGTATTTT. As protein: CASSLERTDTQYF.

V is TRBV28 and J is TRBJ1-1; D not resolved. Germline V gives CDR1 MDHEN, CDR2 SYDVKM. V lost 6 bases to trimming and J lost 3 bases, with 20 bases between them. The CDR3 has 16 residues. The CDR3 reads CASSPLGTSEDTEAFF. CDR3 nucleotide sequence: TGTGCCAGCAGCCCTCTAGGAACTAGTGAGGACACTGAAGCTTTCTTT.

This chain joins TRBV6-1 and TRBJ1-1; possibly TRBD1 for D (5 bases). The CDR3 length is 14 residues. Between the trimmed V and J ends, which lost 7 bases and 2 bases, there was a span of 14 bases. Germline V gives CDR1 MNHNS, CDR2 SASEGT. CDR3 DNA sequence: TGTGCCAGCATCGAGGGAGGGGATAACACTGAAGCTTTCTTT. Amino acids: CASIEGGDNTEAFF.

V gene TRBV7-9 combines with J gene TRBJ1-6; no clear D gene. V dropped 5 bases and J dropped 9 bases, with 11 bases sitting between them. Germline V gene sequence: CDR1 SEHNR, CDR2 FQNEAQ (reference sequence). This CDR3 is 13 amino acids long. CDR3 coding DNA: TGTGCCAGCAGCCTATCGCTCGGTTCACCCCTCCACTTT. As protein: CASSLSLGSPLHF.

The chain uses TRBV18 and TRBJ1-2; 7 bases agree with TRBD1. With 6 bases clipped from V and 9 bases from J, the junction kept 13 bases outside the gene matches. Germline loops: CDR1 KGHSH, CDR2 LQKENI. The CDR3 runs 14 residues. CDR3: CASSVSGQDGRYTF. CDR3 bases: TGTGCCAGCTCCGTATCAGGACAGGACGGGCGCTACACCTTC.

This chain joins TRBV5-4 and TRBJ2-6, with D perhaps TRBD1 (6 bases). Germline lookup yields CDR1 SGHNT and CDR2 YYREEE (reference sequence). The CDR3 length is 16 residues. V dropped 4 bases and J dropped 0 bases, with 11 bases sitting between them. CDR3 sequence: CASSPDSSSGANVLTF. CDR3 coding DNA: TGTGCCAGCAGCCCGGACAGCAGCTCTGGGGCCAACGTCCTGACTTTC.

The chain combines TRBV28 with TRBJ2-1; TRBD2 agrees at 7 bases. The germline V gene encodes CDR1 MDHEN and CDR2 SYDVKM. The V gene end was trimmed by 6 bases and the J gene end by 2 bases; junction bases not matched to a gene: 4. This CDR3 is 14 amino acids long. This chain's CDR3 is CASSWGGPYNEQFF. The CDR3 coding sequence is TGTGCCAGCAGCTGGGGAGGGCCCTACAATGAGCAGTTCTTC.

The J gene is TRBJ1-4, the V gene TRBV29-1; a weak D match, TRBD1 (5 bases). Germline CDR1 SQVTM, CDR2 ANQGSEA. CDR3 length equals 13 residues. Trimming cost V 4 bases and J 5 bases, with 11 bases left between them. CDR3 region: CSVGWGRNEKLFF. DNA of the CDR3: TGCAGCGTTGGGTGGGGGAGGAATGAAAAACTGTTTTTT.

The sample holds a few counts of this clone. The chain has TRBV5-1 and TRBJ2-5, with D possibly TRBD2 on 6 matching bases. V was clipped by 2 bases and J by 5 bases, with 10 bases between them. The CDR3 runs 13 residues. Germline values: CDR1 SGHRS, CDR2 YFSETQ. The CDR3 nucleotides are TGCGCCAGCAGCTTAGGAGGGTGGGAGACCCAGTACTTC. It encodes CASSLGGWETQYF.

In this sample, this clone turned up once. The chain employs TRBV7-9 and TRBJ1-2; 7 bases align to TRBD1. Germline V gene sequence: CDR1 SEHNR, CDR2 FQNEAQ (reference sequence). The ends lost 7 bases at V and 0 bases at J; junction bases unmatched: 11. CDR3 size: 16 residues. CDR3 sequence reads: CASTWDSGPANYGYTF. CDR3 coding DNA: TGTGCCAGCACCTGGGACAGCGGGCCGGCTAACTATGGCTACACCTTC.

The genes are TRBV28 and TRBJ2-7, with TRBD2 identical over 12 bases. Germline CDR1 is MDHEN and CDR2 is SYDVKM. Trimming cost V 4 bases and J 4 bases; bases outside gene matches: 11. The CDR3 is made up of 17 amino acids. The DNA for the CDR3 is TGTGCCAGCAGTTCTCGGACTAGCGGGGCGGGACTTTACGAGCAGTACTTC. It translates to CASSSRTSGAGLYEQYF.

The rearrangement joins TRBV9 to TRBJ2-7; TRBD1 agrees at 7 bases. CDR1 SGDLS and CDR2 YYNGEE come from the germline V gene. Losses at the gene ends were 2 bases for V and 0 bases for J; bases not matched to a gene: 5. CDR3 length: 15 amino acids. The CDR3 reads CASSVSGTVSYEQYF. CDR3 nucleotides: TGTGCCAGCAGCGTCTCCGGGACAGTCTCCTACGAGCAGTACTTC.

The chain uses TRBV7-2 and TRBJ1-1, with D possibly matching TRBD1 (5 bases). V shed 6 bases and J shed 2 bases, with 16 bases lying between them. The CDR3 loop spans 15 amino acids. Germline V gene lookup returns CDR1 SGHTA and CDR2 FQGNSA. CDR3 nucleotide sequence: TGTGCCAGCAGTGAGTCAGGGATTCTAAACACTGAAGCTTTCTTT. The encoded protein is CASSESGILNTEAFF.

V and J are TRBV10-2 and TRBJ2-3; 8 positions agree with TRBD2. CDR1 WSHSY and CDR2 SAAADI come from the germline V gene. CDR3 length equals 15 residues. With 5 bases clipped from V and 5 bases from J, the junction kept 9 bases outside the gene matches. The CDR3 protein is CASSSGGARKDTQYF. The CDR3 DNA is TGCGCCAGCAGTAGCGGGGGAGCAAGGAAAGATACGCAGTATTTT.

CDR3 in DNA: TGTGCCTGGAGCCACCCCCGGACAGGGGTCTACACCTTC. Its translation: CAWSHPRTGVYTF. V gene TRBV30 combines with J gene TRBJ1-2; 9 bases are a match to TRBD1. CDR3 length equals 13 residues. The germline CDR1 and CDR2 sequences are GTSNPN and SVGIG (reference sequence). After removal of 3 bases from V and 10 bases from J, the junction contained 9 bases not matched to a gene. The full variable domain, completed using reference TRBV30 and TRBJ1-2, is SQTIHQWPATLVQPVGSPLSLECTVEGTSNPNLYWYRQAAGRGLQLLFYSVGIGQISSEVPQNLSASRPQDRQFILSSKKLLLSDSGFYLCAWSHPRTGVYTFGSGTRLTVV.

This chain uses TRBV19 with TRBJ1-5, with D possibly matching TRBD1 (5 bases). V gave up 5 bases and J gave up 1 base, with 15 bases separating them. Germline CDR1 reads LNHDA; CDR2 reads SQIVND (reference sequence). This CDR3 is 16 amino acids long. The CDR3 here is CASSQTGVGSNQPQHF. CDR3 bases: TGTGCCAGTAGTCAAACAGGAGTGGGGAGCAATCAGCCCCAGCATTTT. Drawing the rest from reference TRBV19 and TRBJ1-5, the complete variable domain is DGGITQSPKYLFRKEGQNVTLSCEQNLNHDAMYWYRQDPGQGLRLIYYSQIVNDFQKGDIAEGYSVSREKKESFPLTVTSAQKNPTAFYLCASSQTGVGSNQPQHFGDGTRLSIL.

This chain joins TRBV5-5 and TRBJ1-2; a possible D gene is TRBD1 (6 bases). The ends were cut back, 3 bases at V and 6 bases at J, with 15 bases in the middle. This CDR3 region has 14 residues. CDR1 and CDR2 (germline): SGHKS, YYEKEE (reference sequence). CDR3 sequence reads: CASSWGQSHDGYTF. The CDR3 nucleotides are TGTGCCAGCAGCTGGGGACAAAGCCACGATGGCTACACCTTC.

The rearrangement joins TRBV11-2 to TRBJ1-1, with a weak D call TRBD1 (6 bases). CDR1 is SGHAT and CDR2 is FQNNGV in the germline V gene. V gave up 0 bases and J gave up 1 base, with 9 bases separating them. The CDR3 consists of 15 residues. This chain's CDR3 is CASSLDAGANTEAFF. The DNA for the CDR3 is TGTGCCAGCAGCTTAGATGCGGGGGCGAACACTGAAGCTTTCTTT.

The genes are TRBV10-1 and TRBJ2-3; 9 bases fit TRBD2. From germline, CDR1 is WNHNN and CDR2 SYGVQD (reference sequence). The length of the CDR3 is 14 residues. The ends lost 2 bases at V and 5 bases at J; junction bases unmatched: 2. The CDR3 here is CASSEGRGGDTQYF. As DNA, the CDR3 is TGCGCCAGCAGTGAGGGGCGGGGGGGAGATACGCAGTATTTT.

This rearrangement joins TRBV11-2 to TRBJ2-3, with 9 bases fitting TRBD1. Germline-derived CDR1 and CDR2 are SGHAT and FQNNGV. The CDR3 has 16 residues. Trimming removed 6 bases from V and 3 bases from J; junction bases left unmatched: 10. Here the CDR3 reads CASRLTGGLRTDTQYF. For the CDR3, the DNA is TGTGCCAGCAGACTCACAGGGGGCCTTCGAACAGATACGCAGTATTTT.

This clone showed up just a few times. The V gene is TRBV11-1, the J gene TRBJ1-1; D uncertain. Germline lookup yields CDR1 SGHAT and CDR2 FQDESV (reference sequence). CDR3 length equals 14 residues. V dropped 1 base and J dropped 4 bases, with 10 bases sitting between them. The CDR3 spells CASSLGRGGTEAFF. CDR3 nucleotide sequence: TGTGCCAGCAGCTTAGGGCGGGGAGGCACTGAAGCTTTCTTT.

The chain has TRBV4-3 and TRBJ1-2; 8 bases are shared with TRBD1. The CDR3 length is 21 residues. Looked up from germline, CDR1 is LGHNA and CDR2 is YSLEER. The V segment lost 1 base and the J segment 4 bases; nucleotides outside the gene matches: 23. CDR3 loop: CASSQGGRGQVVALRAYGYTF. Here the CDR3 DNA reads TGCGCCAGCAGCCAAGGAGGCAGGGGGCAGGTTGTCGCGTTAAGGGCCTATGGCTACACCTTC.

This clone was seen a handful of times. The rearrangement joins TRBV5-4 to TRBJ2-1; D is perhaps TRBD2 (6 bases). Trimming removed 2 bases at V and 0 bases at J, with 12 bases between. This CDR3 has 16 amino acids. The germline gives CDR1 SGHNT, CDR2 YYREEE (reference sequence). The DNA for the CDR3 is TGTGCCAGCAGCTTTCTAGGCGGGGACTCCTACAATGAGCAGTTCTTC. This translates into CASSFLGGDSYNEQFF.

The V and J genes are TRBV27 and TRBJ2-7; D is perhaps TRBD2 (5 bases). The CDR3 spans 14 residues. V lost 0 bases, J lost 6 bases, and 12 bases lay in between. Germline-derived CDR1 and CDR2 are MNHEY and SMNVEV (reference sequence). The CDR3 reads CASSLSLDGVEQYF. The CDR3 nucleotides read TGTGCCAGCAGTTTATCGTTGGACGGGGTCGAGCAGTACTTC.

The genes are TRBV5-4 and TRBJ2-1; 7 nucleotides line up with TRBD2. CDR3 length equals 16 residues. The J segment lost 9 bases and the V segment lost 4 bases, leaving 16 bases of the junction unmatched. Germline CDR1 is SGHNT and CDR2 is YYREEE (reference sequence). CDR3 nucleotides: TGTGCCAGCAGCCCCCGGGCTGCGGGAGTAGTAAGTGAGCAGTTCTTC. The encoded protein is CASSPRAAGVVSEQFF.

The V and J genes are TRBV6-1 and TRBJ2-5, with 9 nucleotides matching TRBD1. Per the germline V gene, CDR1 is MNHNS and CDR2 is SASEGT. The V and J ends lost 6 bases and 1 base, in that order; junction bases with no gene match: 6. This CDR3 comprises 15 residues. The CDR3 region has the DNA TGTGCCAGCAGGAGGGAGACAGGGGGCCAAGAGACCCAGTACTTC. Protein product: CASRRETGGQETQYF.